A single TCR beta chain is shown here with its context. What it recognizes is unknown. TCRdb keeps only in-frame clones here, not all; method: immunoSEQ multiplex PCR. The sample has roughly 2.4 million clones, nearly 97% seen once. The donors, all of them Caucasian adults, lived in Nashville, Tennessee. This entry belongs to a study of shared clonotypes between healthy human individuals. V gave up 10 bases and J gave up 1 base, with 20 bases separating them. The germline gives CDR1 MRHNA, CDR2 SNTAGT. This CDR3 contains 15 residues. Study results and limitations: Generation probabilities of non-shared clonotypes were lower (relative to those shared by all four donors).

This clonotype was sampled from a man aged 18 to 35 in good health. The rearrangement links TRBV6-4 to TRBJ2-7, with D unresolved. The specimen was naive CD4+ T cells sorted from blood. Subset of the sample: CD45RA+ positively selected. CDR3 DNA: TGTGCCAAACCTACCTACCCGTTGCCGTCCTACGAGCAGTACTTC. Translating it yields CAKPTYPLPSYEQYF.